This entry describes one T cell receptor beta chain. The antigen is undetermined. PCR used 60 Vbeta primers and 13 Jbeta primers. Sequencing used immunoSEQ multiplex PCR; TCRdb keeps in-frame clones, though not all of them. The sample records over 130,000 clones, roughly 79% being singletons. The source of the sample is a study of cytomegalovirus exposure and HLA in healthy donors. Points from the study as a whole: The productive fraction for most TCR beta V segments was about 90% or about 30% in an earlier analysis. What TCR beta sequences reportedly achieved was accurate prediction of HLA-A and HLA-B alleles in most subjects. In a later analysis, most CMV-associated TCR beta chains appeared HLA-restricted. Later analysis associated a missense DCLRE1C variant with TCR beta V- and J-gene trimming.

Sequencing was done on a sample of PBMCs. This TCR was recovered from a man under 40 in good health and CMV-seropositive.

CDR3 in DNA: TGTGCCAGCAGTTCGGACATCATGAACACTGAAGCTTTCTTT. It is translated as CASSSDIMNTEAFF. The rearrangement uses TRBV28 and TRBJ1-1; possible D gene TRBD1, 5 bases. This CDR3 is 14 amino acids long. V dropped 4 bases and J dropped 0 bases, with 9 bases sitting between them. CDR1 and CDR2 (germline): MDHEN, SYDVKM.